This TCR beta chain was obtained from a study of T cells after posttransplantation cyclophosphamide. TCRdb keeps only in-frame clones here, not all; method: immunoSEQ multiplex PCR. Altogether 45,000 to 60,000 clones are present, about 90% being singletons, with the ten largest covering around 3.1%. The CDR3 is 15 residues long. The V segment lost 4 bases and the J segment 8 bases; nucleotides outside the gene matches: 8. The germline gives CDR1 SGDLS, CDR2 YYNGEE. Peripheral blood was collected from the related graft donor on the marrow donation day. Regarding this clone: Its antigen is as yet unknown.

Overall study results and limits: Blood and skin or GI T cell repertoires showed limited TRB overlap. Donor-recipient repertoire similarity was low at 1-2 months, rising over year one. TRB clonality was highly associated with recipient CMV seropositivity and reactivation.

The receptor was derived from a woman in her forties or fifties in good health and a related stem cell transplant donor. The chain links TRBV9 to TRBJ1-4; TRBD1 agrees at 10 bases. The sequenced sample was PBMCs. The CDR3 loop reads CASSPTTGGGEKLFF. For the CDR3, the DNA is TGTGCCAGCAGCCCGACGACAGGGGGCGGAGAAAAACTGTTTTTT. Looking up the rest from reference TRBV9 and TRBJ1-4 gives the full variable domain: DSGVTQTPKHLITATGQRVTLRCSPRSGDLSVYWYQQSLDQGLQFLIQYYNGEERAKGNILERFSAQQFPDLHSELNLSSLELGDSALYFCASSPTTGGGEKLFFGSGTQLSVL.